This entry concerns a single TCR beta chain. Its matching antigen is unknown. This CDR3 comprises 17 residues. J lost 1 base, V lost 6 bases, and 12 bases had no gene match. This sample is drawn from a study of T-cell reconstitution after alpha-beta-depleted transplantation in children. Study-wide results and limits: Alpha-beta T cells about two months after transplant reportedly derived from several hundred expanded graft clones.

Unique molecular identifiers were used to barcode this TCRbeta library. TCRdb passed the PCR reads through MiXCR, listing each CDR3 protein once. The table has about 170,000 distinct CDR3 sequences, approximately 10% seen once. The clonotype comes from a boy aged 2 to 10 with acute myeloid leukemia, due to receive a stem cell transplant. The sequences come from PBMCs, collected before TCRalphabeta/CD19-depleted stem cell transplant. J is TRBJ1-1 and V is TRBV12-3 or TRBV12-4; 9 bases are shared with TRBD1. The DNA for the CDR3 is TGTGCCAGCAGAGGACGGGACAGGGATTATAGGAACACTGAAGCTTTCTTT. This codes for CASRGRDRDYRNTEAFF.